Each of the 12 T cell receptor beta chains below was sequenced from the same sample in a study of regulatory T cells in long-lasting Graves disease. As for time point: persistent/refractory GD, antithyroid drugs over 5 years with positive TRAb. From PBMCs, RNA was extracted and then used to make the TCR library. In building TCR beta libraries, iRepertoire HTBI primers were used together with Arm-PCR of CDR3 regions. One entry per CDR3 protein results from TCRdb running MiXCR on the multiplex PCR reads. The sample has hundreds of thousands of distinct CDR3 sequences, 20% to 25% seen once. The sample in question was peripheral blood mononuclear cells (PBMCs), obtained when the disease was refractory, from a patient treated with antithyroid drugs. Source of these receptors: a female donor with Graves disease.

Ten or more counts support this clonotype. The chain joins TRBV29-1 to TRBJ2-7; D call uncertain. Deletions cut 2 bases from V and 0 bases from J, with 11 bases between. Germline V lookup: CDR1 SQVTM, CDR2 ANQGSEA. The CDR3 has 14 amino acids. The CDR3 DNA sequence: TGCAGCGTTGAACGGGCGGATACCTCCTACGAGCAGTACTTC. The encoded protein is CSVERADTSYEQYF.

This clonotype was observed a handful of times. The chain uses TRBV6-5 and TRBJ2-7, with 8 bases fitting TRBD2. Per germline, CDR1 MNHEY and CDR2 SVGAGI. The V and J ends lost 2 bases and 2 bases, in that order; junction bases with no gene match: 8. The CDR3 sequence is 16 residues long. In DNA, the CDR3 is TGTGCCAGCAGTTACGGGCTAGCGGGCGGGCCCTACGAGCAGTACTTC. Amino acid sequence: CASSYGLAGGPYEQYF.

In this sample, this clonotype turned up a few times. The chain joins TRBV6-1 to TRBJ2-1; D call uncertain. V lost 6 bases, J lost 7 bases, and 10 bases lay in between. This CDR3 has 12 residues. Germline-derived CDR1 and CDR2 are MNHNS and SASEGT. The CDR3 coding sequence is TGTGCCAGCAGCCTAAGAGATAATGAGCAGTTCTTC. Residues: CASSLRDNEQFF.

The rearrangement joins TRBV5-1 to TRBJ2-6; TRBD1 is a possible D gene (5 bases). The CDR3 is 15 amino acids. Trimming left V 0 bases short and J 2 bases short, with 6 bases between. CDR1 is SGHRS and CDR2 is YFSETQ in the germline V gene. CDR3 sequence: CASSLVGAGANVLTF. The CDR3, as DNA: TGCGCCAGCAGCTTGGTAGGGGCTGGGGCCAACGTCCTGACTTTC.

Only a few counts were recorded for this clonotype. V gene TRBV4-3 combines with J gene TRBJ1-5; D unclear. This CDR3 region has 14 residues. V shed 2 bases and J shed 0 bases, with 5 bases lying between them. Germline loops: CDR1 LGHNA, CDR2 YSLEER. The CDR3 DNA follows: TGCGCCAGCAGCCAAAGGATTAGCAATCAGCCCCAGCATTTT. Residues: CASSQRISNQPQHF.

CDR3 coding DNA: TGCGCCAGCAGCCAAGAGGCAGGGGAGGAGACCCAGTACTTC. It is translated as CASSQEAGEETQYF. The gene calls are TRBV4-3 and TRBJ2-5, with a possible D match to TRBD1 (6 bases). In germline, CDR1 is LGHNA, CDR2 YSLEER. Trimming cost V 0 bases and J 5 bases, with 10 bases left between them. This CDR3 region has 14 residues.

V and J are TRBV5-1 and TRBJ1-2; no definite D call. This CDR3 region has 14 residues. Trimming left V 3 bases short and J 3 bases short, with 12 bases between. The germline V gene has CDR1 SGHRS and CDR2 YFSETQ. The CDR3 nucleotides read TGCGCCAGCAGCTCGGCGGGGTCGTACTATGGCTACACCTTC. It yields the protein CASSSAGSYYGYTF.

V gene TRBV14 combines with J gene TRBJ2-5, with 8 bases fitting TRBD1. The length of the CDR3 is 14 residues. V gave up 3 bases and J gave up 5 bases; unmatched junction bases: 5. CDR1 and CDR2 (germline): SGHDN, FVKESK. CDR3 bases: TGTGCCAGCAGCCAGTACAGGGGGTTTGAGACCCAGTACTTC. This codes for CASSQYRGFETQYF.

This clonotype was detected many times. This chain uses TRBV2 with TRBJ2-2; D gene unclear. Between the trimmed V and J ends, which lost 5 bases and 4 bases, there was a span of 17 bases. Germline V CDR1 and CDR2: SNHLY, FYNNEI. The CDR3 is 16 residues long. CDR3 DNA: TGTGCCAGCAGTATGACCATGGGCGGACCCACCGGGGAGCTGTTTTTT. Protein sequence: CASSMTMGGPTGELFF.

The gene calls are TRBV3-1 and TRBJ1-4; no definite D call. Deletions cut 1 base from V and 8 bases from J, with 17 bases between. The CDR3 totals 16 residues. Germline CDR1 LGHDT, CDR2 YNNKEL (reference sequence). Written as DNA, the CDR3 is TGTGCCAGCAGCCAAGGGAAGGCCATACGGTGGGAAAAACTGTTTTTT. Translation: CASSQGKAIRWEKLFF. The full variable domain, its missing parts supplied by reference TRBV3-1 and TRBJ1-4, is DTAVSQTPKYLVTQMGNDKSIKCEQNLGHDTMYWYKQDSKKFLKIMFSYNNKELIINETVPNRFSPKSPDKAHLNLHINSLELGDSAVYFCASSQGKAIRWEKLFFGSGTQLSVL.

This clonotype showed up just a few times. A much larger clonotype is one base distant, so this may be a read error. The chain couples TRBV7-6 to TRBJ2-7; D might be TRBD2 (6 bases). The germline V gene encodes CDR1 SGHVS and CDR2 FNYEAQ. V lost 1 base and J lost 2, with 12 bases in between. The CDR3 length is 15 residues. The CDR3 protein is CASSLGSGSTYEQYF. In nucleotides, the CDR3 is TGTGCCAGCAGCTTAGGAAGCGGGTCGACCTACGAGCAGTACTTC.

This clonotype was counted between two and nine times. The gene calls are TRBV7-2 and TRBJ1-1, with D tentatively TRBD1 (5 bases). CDR1 and CDR2 (germline): SGHTA, FQGNSA. V dropped 1 base and J dropped 5 bases, with 8 bases sitting between them. This CDR3 contains 13 residues. The CDR3 region has the DNA TGTGCCAGCAGCTTAGAACAGGCTACTGAAGCTTTCTTT. It codes for CASSLEQATEAFF.